Sequencing of this T cell receptor (beta chain) was carried out in a study of regulatory T cells in long-lasting Graves disease. CDR3 size: 13 residues. The V gene lost 6 bases and the J gene lost 6 bases, with 14 bases spanning the gap. Germline-derived CDR1 and CDR2 are MDHEN and SYDVKM. This clonotype was counted only a few times. Time point reported: persistent/refractory GD, antithyroid drugs over 5 years with positive TRAb. Extracted PBMC RNA gave rise to the TCR library. CDR3 regions were amplified by Arm-PCR using iRepertoire HTBI primers to build TCR beta libraries. MiXCR, applied by TCRdb to the multiplex PCR reads, yields one record per CDR3 protein. This sample has about 660,000 distinct CDR3 sequences, with roughly 30% found just once.

The chain has TRBV28 and TRBJ1-2; D gene ambiguous. Here the sequenced sample was peripheral blood mononuclear cells (PBMCs), taken when the disease was refractory, from a patient treated with antithyroid drugs. The receptor was derived from a female donor with Graves disease. CDR3 nucleotide sequence: TGTGCCAGCAGCGCCCCCGGAGTGAATGGCTACACCTTC. Translating it yields CASSAPGVNGYTF.